This T cell receptor (beta chain) was captured in a study of HIV-infected children after antiretroviral therapy interruption. Background on the study: Continuous-treatment samples came from weeks 0, 48 and 150.

The CDR3 runs to 14 residues. V was trimmed by 5 bases and J by 1 base, leaving 12 bases between them. Documented treatment: PENTA 11 planned treatment interruption arm or continuous ART arm. This clonotype has ten or more counts. The TCR library was built from RNA with a 3' RACE protocol and unique molecular identifiers. TCRdb reprocessed the 3' RACE reads with MiXCR, giving one entry per CDR3 protein. The sample includes around 50,000 distinct CDR3 sequences, 4.3% of them seen just once. The sample was CD45RA+ CD4+ T cells from PBMCs, pooled from several time points, taken from a donor given antiretroviral therapy, either interrupted or continuous. Subset of the sample: naive CD4+ CD45RA+ CD45RO- T cells. This TCR derives from a pool of human donors with HIV. The chain combines TRBV12-3 or TRBV12-4 with TRBJ2-7; D tentatively fits TRBD1 or TRBD2 (5 bases each). CDR3 residues: CASSPGLPSYEQYF. DNA of the CDR3: TGTGCCAGCAGTCCGGGGCTCCCGTCCTACGAGCAGTACTTC.